One sample yielded the 5 T cell receptor beta chains listed below, sequenced in a study of molecular identifiers for immune sequencing clone quantification. TCRdb reprocessed the PCR reads via MiXCR and lists one record per CDR3 protein. The sample records approximately 100,000 distinct CDR3 sequences, 35% to 40% being singletons. The sequencing sample was made of naive CD8+ T cells from blood, with Jurkat cell RNA spiked in. Subset denoted: FACS-sorted CD8+CD4-CCR7+CD45RA+ naive T cells. Receptors originate from a human donor in good health. Some libraries in this study had Jurkat cell RNA spiked in.

This clonotype was recorded at least ten times. The J gene is TRBJ2-3, the V gene TRBV12-3 or TRBV12-4; the match to TRBD1 covers 10 bases. Trimming took 5 bases from V and 5 from J; bases not matched to a gene: 16. This CDR3 is built from 18 residues. CDR3 sequence reads: CASSPLSSTGGEEDTQYF. The CDR3 region has the DNA TGTGCCAGCAGTCCCCTCTCTTCGACAGGGGGCGAGGAAGATACGCAGTATTTT.

This clonotype was seen more than once but under ten times. This CDR3 reads CAISEPSQQGAKNIQYF. The CDR3 coding sequence is TGTGCCATCAGTGAGCCTTCCCAACAGGGGGCCAAAAACATTCAGTACTTC. The chain employs TRBV10-3 and TRBJ2-4; TRBD1 agrees at 7 bases. V gave up 2 bases and J gave up 1 base; unmatched junction bases: 8. This CDR3 spans 17 amino acids. CDR1 and CDR2 from the germline V gene are ENHRY and SYGVKD.

The rearrangement links TRBV27 to TRBJ2-3; D possibly corresponds to TRBD2 (6 bases). V shed 1 base and J shed 13 bases, with 15 bases lying between them. The CDR3 sequence is 13 residues long. Germline V gives CDR1 MNHEY, CDR2 SMNVEV (reference sequence). Here the CDR3 DNA reads TGTGCCAGCAGTTTATTCCCGCGGGACGGAGAGTATTTT. It is translated as CASSLFPRDGEYF.

Turning to this clonotype: This clone may be a read error of a much larger clone one base away. The V and J genes are TRBV24-1 and TRBJ2-3; a weak D match, TRBD2 (6 bases). The germline V gene has CDR1 KGHDR and CDR2 SFDVKD. The length of the CDR3 is 15 residues. CDR3 DNA sequence: TGTGCCACCTGTGATTTCTCTAGCGACGGATATACGCAGTATTTT. Its translation is CATCDFSSDGYTQYF.

Only a few counts were recorded for this clonotype. This sequence joins TRBV20-1 and TRBJ2-7; tentative D call: TRBD1 (6 bases). Trimming left V 5 bases short and J 2 bases short, with 13 bases between. This CDR3 has 13 residues. Germline assignment: CDR1 DFQATT and CDR2 SNEGSKA (reference sequence). CDR3 nucleotide sequence: TGCAGTGCTTCAGAGGGGGTGCCCTACGAGCAGTACTTC. Translated, it gives CSASEGVPYEQYF.